This T cell receptor beta chain was obtained from a study of control samples from healthy donors and cancer patients. Sequenced by immunoSEQ multiplex PCR; TCRdb stores in-frame clones only, minus some. This table holds about 170,000 clones, about 93% found once. J gave up 4 bases and V 1 base, and 9 bases lay outside the gene matches. This CDR3 has 16 amino acids. CDR1 is SGHAT, CDR2 FQNNGV, per germline. The clonotype was recovered from a woman in her sixties in good health. The sample comprised blood. V and J are TRBV11-2 and TRBJ1-1; 7 nucleotides align to TRBD1. The CDR3 region has the DNA TGTGCCAGCAGCTTAGCGGCGACAGGGAAAGGCACTGAAGCTTTCTTT. Amino acid sequence: CASSLAATGKGTEAFF.